Listed here are 20 T cell receptor beta chains from one sample, sequenced in a study of blood T cell repertoires in COVID-19. Some clones are missing from TCRdb's copy, which holds only in-frame ones; the method was immunoSEQ multiplex PCR. The sample contains some 390,000 clones, roughly 90% of which appear only once. The sample consisted of peripheral blood. All receptors derive from a woman in her forties with COVID-19, enrolled during active disease.

This chain uses TRBV5-6 with TRBJ1-1; perhaps TRBD1 as D (6 bases). Germline loops: CDR1 SGHDT, CDR2 YYEEEE. This CDR3 comprises 17 residues. Trimming shortened V by 2 bases and J by 1 base, and 18 bases separated the two germline ends. The DNA of the CDR3 is TGTGCCAGCAGCTTCGCCCGTCGTCCAGGGGAGAACACTGAAGCTTTCTTT. Residues: CASSFARRPGENTEAFF.

This clone was recorded once. The gene calls are TRBV18 and TRBJ2-3; D might be TRBD2 (6 bases). The CDR3 loop spans 13 amino acids. Between the trimmed V and J ends, which lost 3 bases and 4 bases, there was a span of 8 bases. From germline, CDR1 is KGHSH and CDR2 LQKENI. This CDR3 is CASSPAGPDTQYF. The CDR3 DNA reads as TGTGCCAGCTCACCGGCGGGGCCAGATACGCAGTATTTT.

The chain uses TRBV9 and TRBJ1-4; a weak D match, TRBD1 (5 bases). CDR1 SGDLS and CDR2 YYNGEE come from the germline V gene. This CDR3 comprises 12 residues. The germline V and J ends were trimmed by 4 bases and 8 bases, with 9 bases remaining between them. In DNA, the CDR3 is TGTGCCAGCAGCCCAGGGAGGGAAAAACTGTTTTTT. The encoded protein is CASSPGREKLFF.

This clone was seen more than once but under ten times. The chain recombines TRBV25-1 with TRBJ1-1; perhaps TRBD1 as D (5 bases). The length of the CDR3 is 14 residues. The germline V gene encodes CDR1 MGHDK and CDR2 SYGVNS. V was pared by 1 base and J by 11 bases, with 17 bases between. As DNA, the CDR3 is TGTGCCAGCAGTGAATCCCCGGGGGGGGGAGGGGCTTTCTTT. Translating gives CASSESPGGGGAFF.

The chain carries TRBV5-1 and TRBJ2-5; perhaps TRBD1 as D (5 bases). CDR1 is SGHRS, CDR2 YFSETQ, per germline. Trimming removed 0 bases from V and 0 bases from J, with 12 bases in between. This CDR3 has 16 residues. The CDR3 sequence: CASSLGARQYQETQYF. The CDR3 region has the DNA TGCGCCAGCAGCTTGGGCGCCAGACAGTACCAAGAGACCCAGTACTTC.

The rearrangement joins TRBV2 to TRBJ1-6; D is unclear. Per the germline V gene, CDR1 is SNHLY and CDR2 is FYNNEI. There are 12 residues in the CDR3. Trimming pared 6 bases from V and 8 bases from J, leaving 8 bases between. CDR3 region: CASRPTDSPLHF. As DNA, the CDR3 is TGTGCCAGCAGGCCTACAGATTCACCCCTCCACTTT.

The chain carries TRBV28 and TRBJ1-2, with 8 bases identical to TRBD1. Germline values: CDR1 MDHEN, CDR2 SYDVKM. V shed 1 base, J shed 5 bases, and the junction held 6 bases outside the gene matches. The CDR3 is 15 amino acids. The CDR3 region has the DNA TGTGCCAGCAGTTTATCTGGACAGGGAGGATATGGCTACACCTTC. Translation: CASSLSGQGGYGYTF.

The chain combines TRBV19 with TRBJ2-1; 9 bases match TRBD2. Germline V gene data show CDR1 as LNHDA and CDR2 as SQIVND (reference sequence). This CDR3 is built from 15 residues. V shed 6 bases, J shed 2 bases, and the junction held 5 bases outside the gene matches. The DNA for the CDR3 is TGTGCCAGTAGCCCTAGCGGGGACCCCTACAATGAGCAGTTCTTC. Protein: CASSPSGDPYNEQFF.

This clone was observed a single time. This sequence joins TRBV5-4 and TRBJ2-3, with TRBD1 identical over 10 bases. After removal of 7 bases from V and 2 bases from J, the junction contained 13 bases not matched to a gene. The CDR3 contains 17 residues. Germline loops: CDR1 SGHNT, CDR2 YYREEE (reference sequence). CDR3 region: CASRDRGHAGNTDTQYF. For the CDR3, the DNA is TGTGCCAGCCGGGACAGGGGTCATGCAGGCAACACAGATACGCAGTATTTT.

The gene calls are TRBV3-1 (or the pseudogene TRBV3-2) and TRBJ1-2, with D hard to call. CDR3 length equals 14 residues. Germline V CDR1 and CDR2: LGHDT, YNNKEL (reference sequence). With 0 bases removed from V and 5 bases from J, the gap between germline ends came to 10 bases. CDR3 sequence reads: CASSQDREWYGYTF. CDR3 sequence (DNA): TGTGCCAGCAGCCAAGACCGCGAGTGGTATGGCTACACCTTC.

V gene TRBV7-9 combines with J gene TRBJ1-2; 9 nucleotides line up with TRBD1. CDR1 is SEHNR, CDR2 FQNEAQ, per germline (reference sequence). V was clipped by 4 bases and J by 7 bases; unmatched bases: 4. The CDR3 has 13 amino acids. In DNA form, the CDR3 reads TGTGCCAGCAGCTCACAGGGGGCGCGTGGCTACACCTTC. As protein: CASSSQGARGYTF.

The chain recombines TRBV25-1 with TRBJ1-2; no clear D gene. CDR1 and CDR2 from the germline V gene are MGHDK and SYGVNS. Trimming left V 0 bases short and J 2 bases short, with 7 bases between. This CDR3 region has 14 residues. CDR3 DNA: TGTGCCAGCAGTGAATATCACGGGAACTATGGCTACACCTTC. Protein product: CASSEYHGNYGYTF.

The V call is TRBV7-2, the J call TRBJ1-2, with a tentative D call TRBD1 (6 bases). With 5 bases removed from V and 5 bases from J, the gap between germline ends came to 27 bases. CDR3 length: 18 amino acids. Germline assignment: CDR1 SGHTA and CDR2 FQGNSA. The CDR3, as DNA: TGTGCCAGCAGCCCTACCCGGGCAGGGACAACCACGGGATATGGCTACACCTTC. Its protein is CASSPTRAGTTTGYGYTF.

The rearrangement joins TRBV12-3 or TRBV12-4 to TRBJ1-5, with TRBD1 as a possible D gene (5 bases). The CDR3 totals 12 residues. Trimming shortened V by 2 bases and J by 13 bases, and 12 bases separated the two germline ends. CDR3 nucleotides: TGTGCCAGCAGTTTAAGGGGTGGCGTGCAGCATTTT. Translating it yields CASSLRGGVQHF.

The chain employs TRBV5-4 and TRBJ1-5; D might be TRBD1 (5 bases). This CDR3 is 14 amino acids long. Trimming stripped 2 bases from V and 5 bases from J, with 11 bases between. CDR1 is SGHNT, CDR2 YYREEE, per germline (reference sequence). The CDR3 is CASSFIGEDQPQHF. DNA for the CDR3: TGTGCCAGCAGCTTTATAGGGGAAGATCAGCCCCAGCATTTT.

This chain joins TRBV5-6 and TRBJ1-2; 7 bases are a match to TRBD1. The junction had 5 bases not matched to a gene; V was cut back by 3 bases and J by 6 bases. This CDR3 has 13 amino acids. The germline CDR1 and CDR2 sequences are SGHDT and YYEEEE. As DNA, the CDR3 is TGTGCCAGCAGCTGGGGACAGAACCATGGCTACACCTTC. This encodes CASSWGQNHGYTF.

Concerning this clone itself: Different DNA sequences within this sample yield the same CDR3. The chain carries TRBV20-1 and TRBJ1-1; D is ambiguous. This CDR3 spans 11 amino acids. Between the trimmed V and J ends, which lost 0 bases and 5 bases, there was a span of 4 bases. CDR1 and CDR2 from the germline V gene are DFQATT and SNEGSKA (reference sequence). Here the CDR3 reads CSARDLTEAFF. The CDR3 nucleotides are TGCAGTGCTAGAGATTTAACTGAAGCTTTCTTT.

V is TRBV9 and J is TRBJ1-3; 11 positions match TRBD1. CDR1 SGDLS and CDR2 YYNGEE come from the germline V gene. The trim removed 4 bases at V and 1 base at J, leaving 4 bases unmatched. This CDR3 has 16 residues. In DNA, the CDR3 is TGTGCCAGCAGCATCGGACAGGGGGCGTCTGGAAACACCATATATTTT. Residues: CASSIGQGASGNTIYF.

The V call is TRBV2, the J call TRBJ2-5, with 10 nucleotides matching TRBD1. From germline, CDR1 is SNHLY and CDR2 FYNNEI. The V segment lost 5 bases and the J segment 5 bases; nucleotides outside the gene matches: 8. CDR3 length: 15 amino acids. CDR3: CASSPDRGRVETQYF. The DNA for the CDR3 is TGTGCCAGCAGTCCCGACAGGGGGCGCGTTGAGACCCAGTACTTC.

The J gene is TRBJ2-3, the V gene TRBV7-6; the match to TRBD2 covers 11 bases. This CDR3 is 16 amino acids long. Germline V lookup: CDR1 SGHVS, CDR2 FNYEAQ. Trimming at V came to 3 bases and at J to 1 base, leaving 3 bases not matched to a gene. The CDR3 here is CASSFRLAGRTDTQYF. The CDR3 DNA sequence: TGTGCCAGCAGCTTCCGACTAGCGGGACGCACAGATACGCAGTATTTT.